The 21 T cell receptor beta chains below all came from one sample that was sequenced in a study of blood T cells in healthy people across ages. A sample-barcoded 5' primer and a J-beta primer mix were used in a second PCR of about 7 to 12 cycles. Each CDR3 protein is one row after TCRdb ran MiXCR on the 5' RACE reads. Of fewer than 1,000,000 distinct CDR3 sequences listed, roughly 46% are singletons. The sequencing input was blood. The receptors come from a man older than 75 in good health.

Details on this clonotype: One base away lies a much larger clone, so this may be a sequencing read error. The V and J genes are TRBV30 and TRBJ2-1; no clear D gene. CDR3 length equals 13 residues. Germline V CDR1 and CDR2: GTSNPN, SVGIG (reference sequence). The CDR3 reads CAWSVLSYNAQFF. As DNA, the CDR3 is TGTGCCTGGAGTGTTCTCTCCTACAATGCGCAGTTCTTC.

The J gene is TRBJ2-3, the V gene TRBV24-1; TRBD1 agrees at 8 bases. Germline CDR1 and CDR2: KGHDR and SFDVKD. Trimming removed 3 bases from V and 5 bases from J; junction bases left unmatched: 9. The CDR3 runs 16 residues. CDR3 nucleotides: TGTGCCACCAGTGATATGCCGACAGGGGTGGAAGATACGCAGTATTTT. Encoded protein: CATSDMPTGVEDTQYF.

This rearrangement joins TRBV7-2 to TRBJ2-7; 8 bases agree with TRBD2. The J call may be wrong; the DNA end is better matched by TRBJ2-4. This CDR3 spans 13 amino acids. Germline CDR1 reads SGHTA; CDR2 reads FQGNSA. The chain's CDR3 is CASGVPGGSIQYF. CDR3 nucleotides: TGTGCCAGCGGAGTCCCGGGAGGGAGCATTCAGTACTTC.

This clonotype was observed many times. V and J are TRBV20-1 and TRBJ1-1; weak D call: TRBD1 (5 bases). Germline assignment: CDR1 DFQATT and CDR2 SNEGSKA (reference sequence). Trimming cost V 1 base and J 4 bases, with 10 bases left between them. This CDR3 is built from 13 residues. CDR3 sequence: CSARVSGGTEAFF. CDR3 nucleotides: TGCAGTGCTAGAGTTTCGGGGGGCACTGAAGCTTTCTTT.

This clonotype was counted a few times. The chain has TRBV12-3 or TRBV12-4 and TRBJ2-1; D is undetermined. The CDR3 spans 13 residues. V was clipped by 6 bases and J by 0 bases, with 6 bases between them. The CDR3 reads CASRVSSYNEQFF. The CDR3 region has the DNA TGTGCCAGCAGGGTTAGCTCCTACAATGAGCAGTTCTTC.

The chain has TRBV7-8 and TRBJ2-1; D gene unclear. Germline-derived CDR1 and CDR2 are SGHVS and FQNEAQ. V dropped 5 bases and J dropped 5 bases, with 10 bases sitting between them. The CDR3 contains 13 residues. CDR3 nucleotides: TGTGCCAGCAGCGCATCTGCGCACAATGAGCAGTTCTTC. It encodes CASSASAHNEQFF.

The chain combines TRBV7-2 with TRBJ2-6, with D perhaps matching TRBD1 (6 bases). The V gene lost 6 bases and the J gene lost 4 bases, with 13 bases spanning the gap. Germline V gene lookup returns CDR1 SGHTA and CDR2 FQGNSA. The CDR3 is 15 amino acids. The chain's CDR3 is CASRTNQGGANVLTF. CDR3 sequence (DNA): TGTGCCAGCAGGACCAATCAGGGGGGGGCCAACGTCCTGACTTTC. Full variable domain (outside the CDR3, taken from reference TRBV7-2 and TRBJ2-6): GAGVSQSPSNKVTEKGKDVELRCDPISGHTALYWYRQSLGQGLEFLIYFQGNSAPDKSGLPSDRFSAERTGGSVSTLTIQRTQQEDSAVYLCASRTNQGGANVLTFGAGSRLTVL.

This chain uses TRBV12-3 or TRBV12-4 with TRBJ1-2; the D gene is possibly TRBD1 (6 bases). There are 15 residues in the CDR3. V was trimmed by 2 bases and J by 4 bases, leaving 14 bases between them. The CDR3 DNA is TGTGCCAGCAGTTTAAGGGGGGGGGTACTCTATGGCTACACCTTC. Residues: CASSLRGGVLYGYTF.

Many counts were recorded for this clonotype. The chain employs TRBV29-1 and TRBJ2-7; 11 bases align to TRBD2. V lost 6 bases and J lost 6; bases outside the gene matches: 7. The CDR3 is made up of 13 amino acids. Per germline, CDR1 SQVTM and CDR2 ANQGSEA. CDR3 bases: TGCAGCGTGCAATTAGCGGGAGGGTTCGAGCAGTACTTC. It is translated as CSVQLAGGFEQYF.

The chain links TRBV20-1 to TRBJ2-1; D is perhaps TRBD1 or TRBD2 (5 bases each). The J call could be wrong; TRBJ2-7 is a better fit for the DNA end. Looked up from germline, CDR1 is DFQATT and CDR2 is SNEGSKA (reference sequence). The CDR3 has 14 amino acids. The chain's CDR3 is CSAPGPGVYNEQYF. CDR3 nucleotide sequence: TGCAGTGCTCCGGGGCCAGGTGTCTACAATGAGCAGTACTTC.

This clonotype was counted only a few times. This chain links TRBV5-1 with TRBJ2-7; perhaps TRBD1 as D (5 bases). Germline V gene sequence: CDR1 SGHRS, CDR2 YFSETQ. The CDR3 length is 17 residues. V was clipped by 2 bases and J by 2 bases, with 20 bases between them. The CDR3 region has the DNA TGCGCCAGCAGCTTCCGTCCCGGGCAGGGTAGCACCTACGAGCAGTACTTC. It specifies CASSFRPGQGSTYEQYF.

This clonotype showed up many times. The gene calls are TRBV6-1 and TRBJ2-1; D remains ambiguous. Germline loops: CDR1 MNHNS, CDR2 SASEGT. The CDR3 covers 13 residues. Trimming took off 6 bases at V and 9 bases at J, with 15 bases between the two ends. Here the CDR3 reads CASRPISLGEQFF. CDR3 in DNA: TGTGCCAGCAGGCCGATCAGCTTGGGTGAGCAGTTCTTC.

V gene TRBV10-3 combines with J gene TRBJ1-1; D might be TRBD1 (6 bases). In germline, CDR1 is ENHRY, CDR2 SYGVKD. V lost 6 bases and J 3 bases, leaving 14 bases between the germline ends. The CDR3 spans 14 residues. The CDR3 protein is CAISPQGMYTEAFF. DNA of the CDR3: TGTGCCATCAGCCCACAGGGTATGTACACTGAAGCTTTCTTT.

The CDR3 DNA is TGTGCCAGCAAGGGGAATGGACTAGCGGGAGAGAATGAGCAGTTCTTC. It specifies CASKGNGLAGENEQFF. The V gene is TRBV6-6, the J gene TRBJ2-1, with TRBD2 matching 13 bases. V shed 7 bases, J shed 7 bases, and the junction held 10 bases outside the gene matches. The CDR3 loop spans 16 amino acids. Germline CDR1 reads MNHNY; CDR2 reads SVGAGI (reference sequence).

The chain links TRBV20-1 to TRBJ2-3, with a possible D match to TRBD2 (5 bases). Germline V CDR1 and CDR2: DFQATT, SNEGSKA (reference sequence). V lost 1 base and J 9 bases, leaving 14 bases between the germline ends. The CDR3 sequence is 13 residues long. The CDR3 nucleotides are TGCAGTGCTAGAGGTGAGGGAGCTGAAACGCAGTATTTT. Its translation is CSARGEGAETQYF.

This chain connects TRBV7-2 to TRBJ1-1; 10 bases are a match to TRBD1. Germline CDR1 reads SGHTA; CDR2 reads FQGNSA. Trimming removed 5 bases from V and 3 bases from J; junction bases left unmatched: 6. CDR3 length equals 15 residues. The CDR3 DNA reads TGTGCCAGCAGCCTCTCGGGACAGGGGTACACTGAAGCTTTCTTT. Protein: CASSLSGQGYTEAFF.

J is TRBJ2-5 and V is TRBV28; D might be TRBD1 or TRBD2, each matching 6 bases. V gave up 5 bases and J gave up 3 bases, with 13 bases separating them. This CDR3 is built from 14 residues. CDR1 is MDHEN and CDR2 is SYDVKM in the germline V gene. In DNA form, the CDR3 reads TGTGCCAGCAGTCAAGGGGGGAGTGAAGAGACCCAGTACTTC. This sequence encodes CASSQGGSEETQYF.

This clonotype was picked up a small number of times. This sequence joins TRBV27 and TRBJ2-7; D not certain. V lost 4 bases and J 5 bases, leaving 15 bases between the germline ends. CDR1 is MNHEY and CDR2 is SMNVEV in the germline V gene (reference sequence). The CDR3 contains 14 residues. DNA for the CDR3: TGTGCCAGCAGTTCAATGGCGAGTCTCGACGAGCAGTACTTC. Its translation is CASSSMASLDEQYF.

This clonotype was found once. The chain joins TRBV28 to TRBJ2-1; D possibly corresponds to TRBD2 (5 bases). The DNA end is a closer match to TRBJ2-7, so the J assignment may be wrong. CDR1 is MDHEN, CDR2 SYDVKM, per germline. CDR3 length equals 13 residues. The CDR3 bases are TGTGCCAGCAGTTTCGGGAATGACAATGAGCAGTACTTC. Its protein product is CASSFGNDNEQYF.

V usage is TRBV7-9 and J usage is TRBJ2-5; 8 nucleotides align to TRBD2. J lost 2 bases, V lost 5 bases, and 22 bases had no gene match. The CDR3 runs to 20 residues. Germline values: CDR1 SEHNR, CDR2 FQNEAQ (reference sequence). CDR3 loop: CASSRSNPLAGWDLQETQYF. The CDR3, as DNA: TGTGCCAGCAGCAGAAGTAACCCGCTAGCGGGCTGGGACCTTCAAGAGACCCAGTACTTC.

This chain connects TRBV20-1 to TRBJ2-1, with TRBD2 as a possible D gene (6 bases). Germline assignment: CDR1 DFQATT and CDR2 SNEGSKA (reference sequence). Trimming removed 6 bases from V and 2 bases from J, with 17 bases in between. The CDR3 contains 15 residues. CDR3 DNA sequence: TGCAGTGCCCAAAAGGGGACTCCCACCTACAATGAGCAGTTCTTC. This sequence encodes CSAQKGTPTYNEQFF.